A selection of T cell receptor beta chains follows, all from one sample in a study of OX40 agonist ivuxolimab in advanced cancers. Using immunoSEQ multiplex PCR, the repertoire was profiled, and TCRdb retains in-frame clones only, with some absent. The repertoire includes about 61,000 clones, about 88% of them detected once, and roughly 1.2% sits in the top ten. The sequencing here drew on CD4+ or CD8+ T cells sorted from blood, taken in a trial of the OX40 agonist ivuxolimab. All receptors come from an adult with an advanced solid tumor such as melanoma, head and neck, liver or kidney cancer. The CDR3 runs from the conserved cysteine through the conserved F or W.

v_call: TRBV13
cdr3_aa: CASREAASWTQYF

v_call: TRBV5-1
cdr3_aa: CASSWGQANYGYTF

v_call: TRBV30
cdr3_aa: CAWSRAGKFNQPQHF

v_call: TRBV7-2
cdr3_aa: CASSLELVRETQYF

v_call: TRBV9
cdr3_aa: CASSVGPVSGKNIQYF

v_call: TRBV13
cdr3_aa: CASSPFRDGRSYEQYF

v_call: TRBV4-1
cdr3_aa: CASSHGVGAGGYGYTF

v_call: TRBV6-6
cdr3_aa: CASSSSGGHQTPQHF

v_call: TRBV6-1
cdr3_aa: CASSRGQGDSYEQYF

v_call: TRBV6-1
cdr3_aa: CASSDEGRGGQPQHF

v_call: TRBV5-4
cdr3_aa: CASSQRTGTYEQYF

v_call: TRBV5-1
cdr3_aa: CASSLGQPNYGYTF

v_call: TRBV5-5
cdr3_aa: CASSGPGTGPYGYTF

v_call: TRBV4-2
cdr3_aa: CASSLSGTEEEKLFF

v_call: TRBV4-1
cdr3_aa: CASSQDPGGSYNEQFF

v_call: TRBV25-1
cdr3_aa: CASRERGRDNSPLHF

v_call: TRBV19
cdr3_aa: CASSMAGRGNEKLFF

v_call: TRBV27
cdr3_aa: CASNPMASRGQPQHF

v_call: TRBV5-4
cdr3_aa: CASSLSRGLDTQYF

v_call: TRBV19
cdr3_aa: CASSIRAGPVQPQHF

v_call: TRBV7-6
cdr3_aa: CASSSPGTGSQNIQYF

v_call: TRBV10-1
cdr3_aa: CASSGDRGETQYF

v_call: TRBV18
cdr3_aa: CASSPRLATHQETQYF

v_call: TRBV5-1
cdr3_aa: CASSPSTGGRNSPLHF

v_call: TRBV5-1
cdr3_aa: CASSLEPGQGFKNIQYF

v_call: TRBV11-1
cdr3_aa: CASSSSRTTGAGLNTEAFF

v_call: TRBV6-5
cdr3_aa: CASRSDSSYGYTF

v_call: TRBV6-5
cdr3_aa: CASSLDRAGAYEQYF

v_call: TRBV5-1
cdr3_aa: CASTPGLFQETQYF

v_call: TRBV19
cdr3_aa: CASSNSGRVNTEAFF

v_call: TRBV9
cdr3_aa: CASSPVRGGGATEQFF

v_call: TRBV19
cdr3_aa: CACRLAGGTDTQYF

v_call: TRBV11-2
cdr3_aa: CASRGLAGDPLQFF

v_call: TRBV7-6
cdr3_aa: CASSFLKTTGIEKLFF

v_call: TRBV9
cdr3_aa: CASSVALGGRREKLFF